A selection of T cell receptor beta chains follows, all from one sample in a study of blood T cell repertoires in COVID-19. Here immunoSEQ multiplex PCR was the method, and the copy in TCRdb shows in-frame clones only, minus some. The sample shows 200,000 to 250,000 clones, 87% of them seen only once. Material: PBMCs or T cells enriched from blood (not recorded which). The receptors originated from a young man with acute COVID-19. The CDR3 runs from the conserved cysteine through the conserved F or W. Fields, in order: clone size, D gene, J gene, V gene, CDR3 DNA, CDR3 protein. D genes are given only for firm matches. Some rows have no size entry. The others give once, few or many, or a class for an expanded clone.

once TRBD1 TRBJ1-1 TRBV4-1 TGCGCCAGCAGCCCCGTCTCGACAGGGGGCTCGATGAACACTGAAGCTTTCTTT CASSPVSTGGSMNTEAFF
- - TRBJ1-2 TRBV2 TGTGCCAGCAGTAAACAAGACTCCTATGGCTACACCTTC CASSKQDSYGYTF
- - TRBJ2-4 TRBV4-1 TGCGCCAGCAGCCAAGATTCAGGGCGGAGCATTCAGTACTTC CASSQDSGRSIQYF
- - TRBJ1-5 TRBV5-5 TGTGCCAGCAGCCCCTACCAGCCCCAGCATTTT CASSPYQPQHF
- - TRBJ1-2 TRBV7-9 TGTGCCAGCAGCTTAGGGGCCGGCCCTAACTATGGCTACACCTTC CASSLGAGPNYGYTF
- TRBD2 TRBJ2-1 TRBV30 TGTGCCTGGAGTGGAACTAGCGGGAGGGCCTTTTCGCAGTTCTTC CAWSGTSGRAFSQFF
- - TRBJ2-5 TRBV7-2 TGTGCCAGCAGCCGCCTCAGGGTTCAAGAGACCCAGTACTTC CASSRLRVQETQYF
- TRBD1 TRBJ2-5 TRBV2 TGTGCCAGCACCCACTCCAGGGGGCTGGGAGAGACCCAGTACTTC CASTHSRGLGETQYF
- - TRBJ2-7 TRBV27 TGTGCCAGCAGTATCCCGGGGCAGGGGAGACACGAGCAGTACTTC CASSIPGQGRHEQYF
- - TRBJ1-5 TRBV3-1/TRBV3-2 TGTGCCAGCAGCCAAGGGGAATCCACAGGGTTCGGTCAGCCCCAGCATTTT CASSQGESTGFGQPQHF
- - TRBJ1-2 TRBV6-4 TGTGCCAGCAGGCCTCAGCGTATCAGAGGGATTATTTATGGCTACACCTTC CASRPQRIRGIIYGYTF
- - TRBJ1-1 TRBV12-3/TRBV12-4 TGTGCCAGCAGTTTACAGATATGGACTGAAGCTTTCTTT CASSLQIWTEAFF
- TRBD1 TRBJ1-2 TRBV6-2/TRBV6-3 TGTGCCAGCAGTGGACAGGGGGCGAACTATGGCTACACCTTC CASSGQGANYGYTF
once TRBD2 TRBJ2-3 TRBV7-9 TGTGCCAGCAGCCTCCGGTCCGGACTAGCGGGAGACCCAGATACGCAGTATTTT CASSLRSGLAGDPDTQYF
- TRBD2 TRBJ2-7 TRBV29-1 TGCAGCGTTGAAGGGACTAGCGGGACCCCCTATTTGGGAGACGAGCAGTACTTC CSVEGTSGTPYLGDEQYF
few - TRBJ1-5 TRBV5-1 TGCGCCAGCAGCCCGGGATCGACGGCAGAGTTCAATCAGCCCCAGCATTTT CASSPGSTAEFNQPQHF
- TRBD1 TRBJ2-3 TRBV15 TGTGCCACCAGCCAAAGACCCGGACAGGGGTCTTATACGCAGTATTTT CATSQRPGQGSYTQYF